This T cell receptor beta chain appears in the sequencing data of a study of neurological immune-mediated disorders. Regarding the study as a whole: CDR3 amino acid sequences of expanded clones were not shared across subjects, a result suggesting private repertoires in all groups.

The germline CDR1 and CDR2 sequences are SGHTA and FQGNSA. The ends lost 6 bases at V and 3 bases at J; junction bases unmatched: 7. The CDR3 runs 15 residues. The cDNA was generated by 5'RACE with 10-nucleotide random UMIs. Over 170 million TCR-beta sequences from 15-18 subjects were obtained in each sequencing run. TCRdb reanalysed the 5' RACE reads using MiXCR and keeps one entry per CDR3 protein. This sample yields 20,000 or so distinct CDR3 sequences, of which about 16% are seen a single time; roughly 14% belongs to the top ten. This clonotype was found many times. As yet, its antigen is unknown. Sequences were obtained from PBMCs. The V call is TRBV7-2, the J call TRBJ1-4; 7 bases are shared with TRBD1. This TCR came from a female donor with HTLV-1-associated myelopathy (HAM/TSP). DNA of the CDR3: TGTGCCAGCAGACTAACAGGGGCAGCTAATGAAAAACTGTTTTTT. This codes for CASRLTGAANEKLFF.